This record concerns one TCR beta chain sequence. This sample is drawn from a study of long-term antiretroviral therapy in people with HIV. Survey-level immunoSEQ v3.0 assays were run. The data were produced by immunoSEQ multiplex PCR, yet TCRdb's version contains in-frame clones alone and is incomplete. Of 20,000 to 25,000 clones listed, about 80% are singletons. V was clipped by 0 bases and J by 4 bases, with 8 bases between them. CDR3 size: 13 residues. Germline V gene sequence: CDR1 GTSNPN, CDR2 SVGIG (reference sequence). The sample in question was unsorted PBMCs, obtained 1.1 years before starting antiretroviral therapy. V and J are TRBV30 and TRBJ2-3, with TRBD2 as a possible D gene (5 bases). The receptor was derived from a woman in her forties with HIV. CDR3: CAWSVPGADTQYF. CDR3 nucleotide sequence: TGTGCCTGGAGTGTGCCCGGGGCAGATACGCAGTATTTT. Combining the CDR3 with reference TRBV30 and TRBJ2-3 gives the whole variable domain SQTIHQWPATLVQPVGSPLSLECTVEGTSNPNLYWYRQAAGRGLQLLFYSVGIGQISSEVPQNLSASRPQDRQFILSSKKLLLSDSGFYLCAWSVPGADTQYFGPGTRLTVL.